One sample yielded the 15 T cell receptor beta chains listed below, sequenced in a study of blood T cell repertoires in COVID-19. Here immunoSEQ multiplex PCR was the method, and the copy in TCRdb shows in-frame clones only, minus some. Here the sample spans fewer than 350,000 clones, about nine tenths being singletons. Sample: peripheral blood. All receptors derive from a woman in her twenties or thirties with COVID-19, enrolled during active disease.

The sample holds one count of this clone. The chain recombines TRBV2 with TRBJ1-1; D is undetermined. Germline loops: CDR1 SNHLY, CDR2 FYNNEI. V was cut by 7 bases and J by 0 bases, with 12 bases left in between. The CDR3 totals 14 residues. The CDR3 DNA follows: TGTGCCAGCACCCTTATCGCAGTGAACACTGAAGCTTTCTTT. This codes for CASTLIAVNTEAFF.

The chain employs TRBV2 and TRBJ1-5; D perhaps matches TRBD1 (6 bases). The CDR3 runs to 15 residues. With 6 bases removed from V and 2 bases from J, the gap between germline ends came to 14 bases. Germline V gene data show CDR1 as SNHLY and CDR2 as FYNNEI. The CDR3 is CASSPRGSGNQPQHF. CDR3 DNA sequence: TGTGCCAGCAGCCCCAGGGGCAGTGGCAATCAGCCCCAGCATTTT.

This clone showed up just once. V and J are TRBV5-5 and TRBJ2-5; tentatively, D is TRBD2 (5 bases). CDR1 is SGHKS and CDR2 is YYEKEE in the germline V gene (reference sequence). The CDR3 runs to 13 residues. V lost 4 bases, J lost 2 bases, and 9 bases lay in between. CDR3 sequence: CASSLGVQETQYF. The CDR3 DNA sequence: TGTGCCAGCAGCCTCGGGGTTCAAGAGACCCAGTACTTC.

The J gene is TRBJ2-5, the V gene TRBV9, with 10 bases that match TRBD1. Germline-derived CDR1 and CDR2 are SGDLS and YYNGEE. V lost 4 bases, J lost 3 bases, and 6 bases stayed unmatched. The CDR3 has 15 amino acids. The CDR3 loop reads CASSMRTGGKETQYF. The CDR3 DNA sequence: TGTGCCAGCAGCATGAGGACAGGGGGGAAAGAGACCCAGTACTTC.

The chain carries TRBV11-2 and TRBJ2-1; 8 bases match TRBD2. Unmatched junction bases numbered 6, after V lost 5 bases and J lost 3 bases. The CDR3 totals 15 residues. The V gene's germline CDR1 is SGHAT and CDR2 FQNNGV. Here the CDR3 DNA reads TGTGCCAGCAGCACCGGGACTAGGATCTACAATGAGCAGTTCTTC. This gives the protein CASSTGTRIYNEQFF.

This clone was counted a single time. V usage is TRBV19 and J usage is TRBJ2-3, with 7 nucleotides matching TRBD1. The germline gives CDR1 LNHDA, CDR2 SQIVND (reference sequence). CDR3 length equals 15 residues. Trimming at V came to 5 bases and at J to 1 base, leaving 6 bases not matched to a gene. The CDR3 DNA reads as TGTGCCAGTAGTCGACTAACAGGGGGCACAGATACGCAGTATTTT. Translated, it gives CASSRLTGGTDTQYF.

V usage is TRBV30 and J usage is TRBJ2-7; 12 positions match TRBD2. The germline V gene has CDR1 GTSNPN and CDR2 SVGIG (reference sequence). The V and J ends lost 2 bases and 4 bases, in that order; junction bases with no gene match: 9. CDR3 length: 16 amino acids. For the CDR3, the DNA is TGTGCCTGGAGTCTGCTAGCGGGAGGGCCTGGGTACGAGCAGTACTTC. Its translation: CAWSLLAGGPGYEQYF.

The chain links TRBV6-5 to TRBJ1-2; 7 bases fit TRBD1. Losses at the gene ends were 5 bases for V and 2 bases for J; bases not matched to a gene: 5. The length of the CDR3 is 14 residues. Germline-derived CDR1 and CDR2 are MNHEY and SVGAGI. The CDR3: CASSPGTVNYGYTF. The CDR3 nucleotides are TGTGCCAGCAGTCCCGGGACAGTCAACTATGGCTACACCTTC.

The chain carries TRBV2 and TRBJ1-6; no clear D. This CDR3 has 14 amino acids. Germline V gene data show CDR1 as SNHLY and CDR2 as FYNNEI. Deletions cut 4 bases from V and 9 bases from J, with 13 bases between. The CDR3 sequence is CASSGEGVTSPLHF. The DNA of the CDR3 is TGTGCCAGCAGTGGCGAGGGCGTTACTTCACCCCTCCACTTT.

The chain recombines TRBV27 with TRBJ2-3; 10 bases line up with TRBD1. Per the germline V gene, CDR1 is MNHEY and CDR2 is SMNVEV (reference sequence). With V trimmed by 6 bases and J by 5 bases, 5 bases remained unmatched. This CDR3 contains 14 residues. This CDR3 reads CASRKTGGLDTQYF. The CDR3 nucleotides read TGTGCCAGCAGAAAGACAGGGGGCTTAGATACGCAGTATTTT.

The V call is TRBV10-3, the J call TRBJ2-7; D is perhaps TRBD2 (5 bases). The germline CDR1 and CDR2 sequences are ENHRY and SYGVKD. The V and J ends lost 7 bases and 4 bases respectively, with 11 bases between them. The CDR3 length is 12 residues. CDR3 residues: CAIISERYEQYF. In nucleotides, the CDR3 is TGTGCCATCATCTCTGAGCGGTACGAGCAGTACTTC.

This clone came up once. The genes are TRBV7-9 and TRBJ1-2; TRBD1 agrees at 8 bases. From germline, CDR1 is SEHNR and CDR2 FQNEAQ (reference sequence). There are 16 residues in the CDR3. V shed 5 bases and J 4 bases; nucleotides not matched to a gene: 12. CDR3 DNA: TGTGCCAGCAGCAGCCGCAGGACAGGGAATCGCTATGGCTACACCTTC. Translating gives CASSSRRTGNRYGYTF.

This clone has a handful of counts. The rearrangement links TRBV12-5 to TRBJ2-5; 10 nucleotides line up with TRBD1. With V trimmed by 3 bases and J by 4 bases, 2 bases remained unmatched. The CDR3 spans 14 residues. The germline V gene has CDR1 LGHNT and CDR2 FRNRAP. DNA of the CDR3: TGTGCTAGTGGTTTTGGGGACAGGGGAGAGACCCAGTACTTC. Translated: CASGFGDRGETQYF.

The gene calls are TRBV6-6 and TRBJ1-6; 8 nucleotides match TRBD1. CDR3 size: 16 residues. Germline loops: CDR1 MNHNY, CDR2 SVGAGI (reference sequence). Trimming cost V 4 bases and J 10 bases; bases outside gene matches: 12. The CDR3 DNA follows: TGTGCCAGCAGTTCTCATATACAGGGGGGTAGCTCACCCCTCCACTTT. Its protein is CASSSHIQGGSSPLHF.

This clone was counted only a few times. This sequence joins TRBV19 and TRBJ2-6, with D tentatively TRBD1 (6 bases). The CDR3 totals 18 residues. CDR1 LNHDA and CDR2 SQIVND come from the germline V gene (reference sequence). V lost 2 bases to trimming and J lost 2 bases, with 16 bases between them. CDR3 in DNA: TGTGCCAGTAGTATAACTTATTGGACAGATGCTGGGGCCAACGTCCTGACTTTC. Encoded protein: CASSITYWTDAGANVLTF.